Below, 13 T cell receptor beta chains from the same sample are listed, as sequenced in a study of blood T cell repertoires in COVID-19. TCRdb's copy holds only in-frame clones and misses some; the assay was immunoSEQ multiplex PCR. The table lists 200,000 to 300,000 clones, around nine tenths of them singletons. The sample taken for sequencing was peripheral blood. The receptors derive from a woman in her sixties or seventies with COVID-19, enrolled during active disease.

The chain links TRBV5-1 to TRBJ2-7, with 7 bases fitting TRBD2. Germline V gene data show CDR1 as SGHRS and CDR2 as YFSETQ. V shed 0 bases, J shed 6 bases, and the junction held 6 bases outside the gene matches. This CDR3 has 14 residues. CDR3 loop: CASSLAASGGEQYF. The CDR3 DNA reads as TGCGCCAGCAGCTTGGCGGCTAGCGGCGGCGAGCAGTACTTC.

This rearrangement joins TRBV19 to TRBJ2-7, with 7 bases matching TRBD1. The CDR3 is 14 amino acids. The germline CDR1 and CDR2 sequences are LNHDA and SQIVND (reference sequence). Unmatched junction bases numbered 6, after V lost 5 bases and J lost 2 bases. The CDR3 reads CASSSRDSPYEQYF. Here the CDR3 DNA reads TGTGCCAGTAGTTCCCGGGACAGCCCCTACGAGCAGTACTTC.

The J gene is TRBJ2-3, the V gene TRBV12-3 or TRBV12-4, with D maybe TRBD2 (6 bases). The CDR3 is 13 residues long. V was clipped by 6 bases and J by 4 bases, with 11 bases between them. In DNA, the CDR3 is TGTGCCAGCAGAAACTCGGGGGCAGATACGCAGTATTTT. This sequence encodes CASRNSGADTQYF.

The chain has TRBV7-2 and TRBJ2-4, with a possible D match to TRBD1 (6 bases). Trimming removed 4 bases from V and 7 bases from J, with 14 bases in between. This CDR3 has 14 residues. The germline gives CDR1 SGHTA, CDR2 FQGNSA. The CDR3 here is CASSSSRGANIQYF. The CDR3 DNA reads TGTGCCAGCAGCTCTTCCAGGGGCGCGAACATTCAGTACTTC.

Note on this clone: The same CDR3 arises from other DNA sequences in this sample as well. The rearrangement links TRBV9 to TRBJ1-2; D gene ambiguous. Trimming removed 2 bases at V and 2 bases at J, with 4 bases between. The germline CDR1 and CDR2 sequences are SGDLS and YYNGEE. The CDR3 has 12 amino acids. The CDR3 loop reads CASSVSNYGYTF. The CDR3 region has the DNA TGTGCCAGCAGCGTGAGCAACTATGGCTACACCTTC.

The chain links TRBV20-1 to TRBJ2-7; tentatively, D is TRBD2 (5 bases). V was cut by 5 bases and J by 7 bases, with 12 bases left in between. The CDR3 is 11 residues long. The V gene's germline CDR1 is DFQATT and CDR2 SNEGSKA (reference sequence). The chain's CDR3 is CSAGLAEEQYF. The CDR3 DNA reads TGCAGTGCTGGGCTAGCCGAGGAGCAGTACTTC.

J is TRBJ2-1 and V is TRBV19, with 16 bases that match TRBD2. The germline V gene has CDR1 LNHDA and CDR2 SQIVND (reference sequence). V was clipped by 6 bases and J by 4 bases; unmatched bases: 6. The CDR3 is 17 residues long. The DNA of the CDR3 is TGTGCCAGTAGGGGGACTAGCGGGAGGGCCGTTTACAATGAGCAGTTCTTC. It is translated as CASRGTSGRAVYNEQFF.

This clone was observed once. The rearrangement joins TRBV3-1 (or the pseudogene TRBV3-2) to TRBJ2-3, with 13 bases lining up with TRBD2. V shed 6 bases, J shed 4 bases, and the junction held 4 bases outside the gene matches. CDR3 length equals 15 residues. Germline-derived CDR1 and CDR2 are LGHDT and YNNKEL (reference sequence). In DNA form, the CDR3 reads TGTGCCAGCAGTGAACTAGCGGGAGGGCCAGATACGCAGTATTTT. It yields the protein CASSELAGGPDTQYF.

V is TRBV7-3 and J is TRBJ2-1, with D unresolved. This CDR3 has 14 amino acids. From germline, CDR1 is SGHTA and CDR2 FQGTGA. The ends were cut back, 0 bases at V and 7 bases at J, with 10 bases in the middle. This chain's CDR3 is CASSLTAWANEQFF. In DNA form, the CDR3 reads TGTGCCAGCAGCTTAACTGCCTGGGCTAATGAGCAGTTCTTC.

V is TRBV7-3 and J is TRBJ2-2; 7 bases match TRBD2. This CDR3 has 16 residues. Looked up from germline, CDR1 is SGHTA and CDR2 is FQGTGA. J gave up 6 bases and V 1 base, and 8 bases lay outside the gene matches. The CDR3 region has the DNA TGTGCCAGCAGCTTAAACGGGGGAGGGGCCCCCGGGGAGCTGTTTTTT. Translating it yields CASSLNGGGAPGELFF.

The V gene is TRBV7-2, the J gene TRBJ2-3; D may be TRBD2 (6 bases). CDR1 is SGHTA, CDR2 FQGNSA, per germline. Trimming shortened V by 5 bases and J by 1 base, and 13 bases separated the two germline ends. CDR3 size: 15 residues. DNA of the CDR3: TGTGCCAGCAGCGCCAGGGACTTTCGCACAGATACGCAGTATTTT. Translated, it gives CASSARDFRTDTQYF.

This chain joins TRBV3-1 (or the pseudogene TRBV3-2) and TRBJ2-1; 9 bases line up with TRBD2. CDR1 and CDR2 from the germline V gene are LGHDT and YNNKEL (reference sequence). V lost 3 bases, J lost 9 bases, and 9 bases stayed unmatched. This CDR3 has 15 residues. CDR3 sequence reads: CASSQTGLARTEQFF. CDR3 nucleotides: TGTGCCAGCAGCCAGACAGGACTAGCGCGTACTGAGCAGTTCTTC.

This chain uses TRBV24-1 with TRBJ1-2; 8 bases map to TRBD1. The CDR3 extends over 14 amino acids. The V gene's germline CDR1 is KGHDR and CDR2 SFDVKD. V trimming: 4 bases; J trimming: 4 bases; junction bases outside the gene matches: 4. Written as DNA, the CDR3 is TGTGCCACCAGTGACCCCGGGACAGGCTATGGCTACACCTTC. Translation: CATSDPGTGYGYTF.